These T cell receptor beta chains were read from a single sample in a study of T cell responses to AZD1222 COVID-19 vaccine. The table came from immunoSEQ multiplex PCR; TCRdb's copy has only in-frame clones and leaves some out. Of 14,000 or so clones detected, 70% to 85% appear once; the ten largest clones hold around 40%. The sample in question was peripheral blood, obtained 28 days after the second AZD1222 dose. Receptor source: an adult who received the AZD1222 COVID-19 vaccine. Both conserved end residues are part of each CDR3. A D gene is named only where the DNA matches it firmly. The size field is filled for only some rows; it gives once, few, many or a size class.

CDR3 | DNA | D | J | V | size
CSVGPGMNTEAFF | TGCAGCGTTGGTCCAGGGATGAACACTGAAGCTTTCTTT | - | TRBJ1-1 | TRBV29-1 | -
CASSPSGAGASYNEQFF | TGTGCCAGCAGCCCCAGTGGTGCGGGAGCCTCCTACAATGAGCAGTTCTTC | TRBD2 | TRBJ2-1 | TRBV9 | -
CASSISGLIHHNSPLHF | TGTGCCAGCAGCATAAGTGGTCTCATACATCATAATTCACCCCTCCACTTT | - | TRBJ1-6 | TRBV3-1/TRBV3-2 | -
CASSLAVGSGGDTQYF | TGTGCCAGCAGCTTAGCTGTAGGGAGCGGAGGAGATACGCAGTATTTT | - | TRBJ2-3 | TRBV7-6 | -
CASKGDGNQPQHF | TGTGCCAGCAAGGGAGATGGGAATCAGCCCCAGCATTTT | - | TRBJ1-5 | TRBV6-4 | -
CASSQEAGTAGYEQYF | TGTGCCAGCAGCCAAGAAGCCGGGACAGCGGGTTACGAGCAGTACTTC | - | TRBJ2-7 | TRBV4-2 | -
CASGLVRSGAEAYNEQFF | TGTGCTAGTGGTTTGGTAAGGAGCGGCGCCGAAGCGTACAATGAGCAGTTCTTC | - | TRBJ2-1 | TRBV12-5 | -
CASSGRPMNTEAFF | TGTGCCAGCAGTGGCAGACCGATGAACACTGAAGCTTTCTTT | - | TRBJ1-1 | TRBV2 | few
CASIPGGTVSNSPLHF | TGTGCCAGCATCCCGGGAGGGACTGTTAGCAATTCACCCCTCCACTTT | - | TRBJ1-6 | TRBV28 | once
CSAPVGLETQYF | TGCAGCGCCCCTGTAGGATTAGAGACCCAGTACTTC | - | TRBJ2-5 | TRBV29-1 | -
CASAMGETQYF | TGTGCCAGCGCAATGGGGGAGACCCAGTACTTC | - | TRBJ2-5 | TRBV14 | -
CASSWDRGGAYGYTF | TGTGCCAGTAGTTGGGACAGGGGAGGCGCCTATGGCTACACCTTC | TRBD1 | TRBJ1-2 | TRBV19 | -
CASSLLQGDTEAFF | TGCGCCAGCAGCCTACTACAGGGTGACACTGAAGCTTTCTTT | - | TRBJ1-1 | TRBV5-1 | -
CASSRKSKADTQYF | TGTGCCAGCAGCCGCAAATCCAAAGCAGATACGCAGTATTTT | - | TRBJ2-3 | TRBV3-1/TRBV3-2 | -
CASSLWAGTEKLFF | TGTGCCAGCAGTCTATGGGCAGGAACCGAAAAACTGTTTTTT | - | TRBJ1-4 | TRBV14 | -
CASSPQNYEQYF | TGTGCCAGCAGTCCCCAGAACTACGAGCAGTACTTC | - | TRBJ2-7 | TRBV28 | -
CSVEDQGGQPQHF | TGCAGCGTTGAAGACCAGGGCGGTCAGCCCCAGCATTTT | - | TRBJ1-5 | TRBV29-1 | -
CASSLQEVAGRNEQFF | TGTGCCAGCAGCTTACAGGAGGTAGCGGGAAGAAATGAGCAGTTCTTC | TRBD2 | TRBJ2-1 | TRBV7-2 | -
CAWSRPRDRGLFSGANVLTF | TGTGCCTGGAGTAGACCTAGGGACAGGGGATTATTCTCTGGGGCCAACGTCCTGACTTTC | TRBD1 | TRBJ2-6 | TRBV30 | -
CASSPRDRAYNEQFF | TGTGCCAGCAGCCCCCGGGACAGGGCCTACAATGAGCAGTTCTTC | TRBD1 | TRBJ2-1 | TRBV14 | -
CASTPASGPGRTIYF | TGTGCCAGCACCCCCGCATCGGGCCCCGGACGCACCATATATTTT | - | TRBJ1-3 | TRBV5-6 | -
CASSYDRGGETQYF | TGTGCCAGCAGTTACGACAGGGGAGGGGAGACCCAGTACTTC | - | TRBJ2-5 | TRBV6-5 | -
CASSVTGDYLREQYF | TGTGCCAGCAGCGTTACAGGGGACTACCTACGCGAGCAGTACTTC | - | TRBJ2-7 | TRBV9 | -
CASSARDREVHEQYF | TGTGCCAGCAGCGCCAGGGACAGGGAAGTTCACGAGCAGTACTTC | TRBD1 | TRBJ2-7 | TRBV7-9 | -
CASSLFSAGGPNEQFF | TGTGCCAGCAGCTTATTTTCAGCGGGAGGGCCCAATGAGCAGTTCTTC | TRBD2 | TRBJ2-1 | TRBV7-6 | -
CASSFRREGSYEQYF | TGTGCCAGCAGCTTCCGGCGGGAGGGCTCCTACGAGCAGTACTTC | TRBD2 | TRBJ2-7 | TRBV13 | -
CASSSPSTDTQYF | TGTGCCAGCAGCTCCCCTAGCACAGATACGCAGTATTTT | - | TRBJ2-3 | TRBV11-2 | once
CASSRSLNEQFF | TGTGCCAGCAGCAGAAGCCTCAATGAGCAGTTCTTC | - | TRBJ2-1 | TRBV11-2 | -
CASSRGSGIQYF | TGTGCCAGCAGCAGGGGTTCGGGCATTCAGTACTTC | - | TRBJ2-4 | TRBV7-9 | -
CASRTTGTGAQGYTF | TGTGCCAGCAGGACTACCGGGACAGGGGCACAAGGCTACACCTTC | TRBD1 | TRBJ1-2 | TRBV28 | -
CSVEEGAGYEQYF | TGCAGCGTTGAGGAAGGGGCGGGCTACGAGCAGTACTTC | - | TRBJ2-7 | TRBV29-1 | -
CASSFSSGYTF | TGTGCCAGCAGCTTTTCGAGTGGCTACACCTTC | - | TRBJ1-2 | TRBV5-6 | few
CASSLDGQSTDTQYF | TGCGCCAGCAGCTTGGACGGACAGAGCACAGATACGCAGTATTTT | - | TRBJ2-3 | TRBV5-1 | -
CASSLVRGRYTEAFF | TGTGCCAGCAGCTTGGTCCGGGGACGGTACACTGAAGCTTTCTTT | - | TRBJ1-1 | TRBV5-4 | -
CASSSPSAGNEQFF | TGTGCCAGCAGCAGCCCTAGCGCGGGGAATGAGCAGTTCTTC | - | TRBJ2-1 | TRBV7-9 | hyperexpanded
CASSQALRNTIYF | TGCGCCAGCAGCCAAGCGTTACGGAACACCATATATTTT | - | TRBJ1-3 | TRBV4-1 | few
CASSLGGFGRLNTEAFF | TGTGCCAGCAGCTTAGGGGGTTTCGGGCGCTTGAACACTGAAGCTTTCTTT | - | TRBJ1-1 | TRBV11-2 | -
CASSYRPDREAFF | TGTGCCAGCAGTTACCGACCCGACCGTGAAGCTTTCTTT | - | TRBJ1-1 | TRBV6-2/TRBV6-3 | -
CASNQSTSTDTQYF | TGTGCCAGCAATCAGAGTACTAGCACAGATACGCAGTATTTT | - | TRBJ2-3 | TRBV6-5 | once
CASSSGAGGSYEQYF | TGTGCCAGCAGTTCCGGCGCGGGTGGCTCCTACGAGCAGTACTTC | - | TRBJ2-7 | TRBV6-2/TRBV6-3 | once
CASSEISFANYGYTF | TGTGCCAGCAGTGAAATTTCATTTGCTAACTATGGCTACACCTTC | - | TRBJ1-2 | TRBV2 | few
CAWTGFGGELFF | TGTGCCTGGACGGGATTCGGCGGGGAGCTGTTTTTT | - | TRBJ2-2 | TRBV30 | -
CASNDNPQGVGELFF | TGTGCCAGCAACGACAACCCACAGGGGGTCGGGGAGCTGTTTTTT | TRBD1 | TRBJ2-2 | TRBV7-2 | -
CASSNLREYHEKLFF | TGTGCCAGCAGCAATCTACGGGAGTACCATGAAAAACTGTTTTTT | - | TRBJ1-4 | TRBV27 | -
CAIPQRGDSNSNQPQHF | TGTGCCATCCCCCAAAGGGGCGATTCTAATAGCAATCAGCCCCAGCATTTT | - | TRBJ1-5 | TRBV10-3 | -
CASSHFAGDYGYTF | TGTGCCAGCAGCCACTTTGCAGGGGACTATGGCTACACCTTC | - | TRBJ1-2 | TRBV7-9 | -
CASSPTGLGQPQHF | TGTGCCAGCAGCCCGACAGGGCTCGGCCAGCCCCAGCATTTT | TRBD1 | TRBJ1-5 | TRBV5-8 | -
CASSQEGRKNEKLFF | TGCGCCAGCAGCCAAGAGGGACGGAAGAATGAAAAACTGTTTTTT | - | TRBJ1-4 | TRBV4-3 | -
CASSHDRGGVADTQYF | TGTGCCAGCAGCCATGACAGGGGCGGCGTCGCAGATACGCAGTATTTT | TRBD1 | TRBJ2-3 | TRBV2 | -
CASSEGNRGIYEQYF | TGTGCCAGCAGTGAAGGGAACAGGGGGATCTACGAGCAGTACTTC | TRBD1 | TRBJ2-7 | TRBV25-1 | -
CASSLSRGGYTF | TGTGCCAGCAGTTTATCCCGGGGGGGCTACACCTTC | - | TRBJ1-2 | TRBV12-3/TRBV12-4 | -
CASAVRGHSNQPQHF | TGTGCTAGTGCTGTCAGGGGGCATAGCAATCAGCCCCAGCATTTT | TRBD1 | TRBJ1-5 | TRBV12-5 | -
CATGLGSGELFF | TGTGCCACCGGGCTGGGCTCCGGGGAGCTGTTTTTT | - | TRBJ2-2 | TRBV5-6 | -